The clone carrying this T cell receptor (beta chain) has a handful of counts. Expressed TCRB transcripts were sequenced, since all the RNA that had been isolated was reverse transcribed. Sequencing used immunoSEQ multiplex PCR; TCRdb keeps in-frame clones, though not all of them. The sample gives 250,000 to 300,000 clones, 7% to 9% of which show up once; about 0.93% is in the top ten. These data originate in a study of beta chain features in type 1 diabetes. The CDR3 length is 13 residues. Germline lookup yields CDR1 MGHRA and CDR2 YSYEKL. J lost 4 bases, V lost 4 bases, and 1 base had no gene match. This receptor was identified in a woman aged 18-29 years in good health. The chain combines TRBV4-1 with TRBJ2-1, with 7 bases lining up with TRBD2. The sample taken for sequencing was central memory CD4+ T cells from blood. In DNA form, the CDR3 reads TGCGCCAGCAGCCCCGGGAGGTACAATGAGCAGTTCTTC. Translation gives CASSPGRYNEQFF.